This entry features one T cell receptor beta chain sequence. The CDR3 is 12 residues long. The germline V gene has CDR1 DFQATT and CDR2 SNEGSKA (reference sequence). V lost 2 bases and J lost 4, with 7 bases in between. Using a J-beta primer mix together with a sample-barcoded 5' primer, a second PCR was run for roughly 6 to 12 cycles. A tag from a template-switch adaptor with 12 random nucleotides marked each cDNA molecule. Each CDR3 protein is one row after TCRdb ran MiXCR on the 5' RACE reads. Found here are under 1,100,000 distinct CDR3 sequences, roughly a quarter of them singletons; the top ten hold 0.65% to 0.75%. This sample stems from a study of blood T cells in healthy people across ages. The same sample was also used in a study of T cells of mothers and their children.

The source of this sequence is a girl aged 2 to 9 in good health. Specimen: blood. The chain carries TRBV20-1 and TRBJ2-3; D gene uncertain. CDR3 DNA sequence: TGCAGTGCTAGACAATTAGCAGATACGCAGTATTTT. Its protein is CSARQLADTQYF.